Listed below are T cell receptor beta chains from one sample, sequenced in a study of cytomegalovirus exposure and HLA in healthy donors. The assay was immunoSEQ multiplex PCR, and TCRdb's table has in-frame clones only and misses some. This sample carries 250,000 to 350,000 clones, around 66% of them seen once, and the ten largest clones take approximately 2.1%. Source material: PBMCs. The receptors originated from a female donor in good health and CMV-seronegative. Both conserved end residues are part of each CDR3. A D gene is named only where the DNA matches it firmly. Size is omitted from some rows. Given values are once, few, many or a class for expanded clones.

clone_size	v_call	j_call	cdr3_length	d_call	cdr3_nt	cdr3_aa
.	TRBV6-5	TRBJ2-5	15	TRBD1	TGTGCCAGCAGACCGGGACAGGCATTCCAAGAGACCCAGTACTTC	CASRPGQAFQETQYF
few	TRBV4-1	TRBJ2-5	14	.	TGCGCCAGCAGCCAAGTCCAGGACCAAGAGACCCAGTACTTC	CASSQVQDQETQYF
.	TRBV6-1	TRBJ1-1	17	TRBD1	TGTGCCAGCAGTGCCACCAGGGGGGCTTATATGAACACTGAAGCTTTCTTT	CASSATRGAYMNTEAFF
few	TRBV5-1	TRBJ2-7	16	TRBD2	TGCGCCAGCAGCTTGGTATCTCGCGGGAGATCCTACGAGCAGTACTTC	CASSLVSRGRSYEQYF
.	TRBV7-2	TRBJ2-7	15	.	TGTGCCAGCAGCTTAGCTAGGGCAGAGGGATACGAGCAGTACTTC	CASSLARAEGYEQYF
.	TRBV19	TRBJ1-4	14	.	TGTGCCAGTAGCCGGGTAGGGGGTAATGAAAAACTGTTTTTT	CASSRVGGNEKLFF
.	TRBV2	TRBJ2-5	15	.	TGTGCCAGCAGTGACACCCCCGCTAGCGTCAGAGAGCAGTACTTC	CASSDTPASVREQYF
.	TRBV5-8	TRBJ2-3	17	TRBD2	TGTGCCAGCAGCTTGGGTCCGGCTAGCGGGCTGGGGGATACGCAGTATTTT	CASSLGPASGLGDTQYF
.	TRBV7-2	TRBJ2-2	16	TRBD1	TGTGCCAGCAGCTTCCTACCGGGACAGGGCGCCGGGGAGCTGTTTTTT	CASSFLPGQGAGELFF
.	TRBV28	TRBJ1-2	14	TRBD1	TGTGCCAGCAGTCCCAGCAAGGGGGCGAGTGGCTACACCTTC	CASSPSKGASGYTF
.	TRBV7-3	TRBJ2-7	13	.	TGTGCCAGCAGCCCAGGAGGGTCAGTTAAGCAGTACTTC	CASSPGGSVKQYF
.	TRBV28	TRBJ1-5	14	.	TGTGCCAGCAGTTTCCGGGATTATAATCAGCCCCAGCATTTT	CASSFRDYNQPQHF
.	TRBV11-2	TRBJ1-2	16	TRBD1	TGTGCCAGCAGCTTGGGTCCAGGGGGCCTTAACTATGGCTACACCTTC	CASSLGPGGLNYGYTF
.	TRBV5-4	TRBJ2-5	14	TRBD1	TGTGCCAGCAGCTTGAGGGACAGGGTGGAGACCCAGTACTTC	CASSLRDRVETQYF
.	TRBV6-1	TRBJ2-1	15	.	TGTGCCAGCAGTGTCGGGACACCTGGGGGTAATGAGCAGTTCTTC	CASSVGTPGGNEQFF
few	TRBV5-6	TRBJ2-7	15	TRBD2	TGTGCCAGCAGCGGTCCCGGGACTAGCGGATACGAGCAGTACTTC	CASSGPGTSGYEQYF
.	TRBV5-6	TRBJ1-2	17	.	TGTGCCAGCAGCGGCCGCCTACCTCGGGGGAGATCGGATGGCTACACCTTC	CASSGRLPRGRSDGYTF
.	TRBV11-2	TRBJ2-1	16	TRBD2	TGTGCCAGCAGCATGACTAGCGGGCTGGCCTACAATGAGCAGTTCTTC	CASSMTSGLAYNEQFF
.	TRBV5-1	TRBJ1-1	15	TRBD1	TGCGCCAGCAGCTTGCTAGGGGGCGATAACACTGAAGCTTTCTTT	CASSLLGGDNTEAFF
.	TRBV14	TRBJ2-1	16	.	TGTGCCAGCAGCCAAGTGGTGGGCCTACGACACGATGAGCAGTTCTTC	CASSQVVGLRHDEQFF
.	TRBV6-4	TRBJ2-3	14	TRBD1	TGTGCCAGCAGTGACTCGACAGGGCCAGATACGCAGTATTTT	CASSDSTGPDTQYF
.	TRBV7-8	TRBJ2-7	15	TRBD1	TGTGCCAGCACCCAAACGCGGGACAGGAGATACGAGCAGTACTTC	CASTQTRDRRYEQYF
.	TRBV5-1	TRBJ2-2	18	TRBD1	TGCGCCAGCAGCTTGACACAGGGGGCAATCGAGAACACCGGGGAGCTGTTTTTT	CASSLTQGAIENTGELFF
.	TRBV9	TRBJ2-3	20	TRBD2	TGTGCCAGCAGCGAGAGGGGGTTGGCGGGAGGGCCATTGGAGACAGATACGCAGTATTTT	CASSERGLAGGPLETDTQYF
few	TRBV5-6	TRBJ1-6	16	TRBD1	TGTGCCAGCAGCGCGGAGACAGGGGCTGCCGGTTCACCCCTCCACTTT	CASSAETGAAGSPLHF
.	TRBV19	TRBJ1-5	15	.	TGTGCCAGTACTACTGCCGGGACATTTTCTCAGCCCCAGCATTTT	CASTTAGTFSQPQHF
once	TRBV5-4	TRBJ2-1	16	TRBD1	TGTGCCAGCAGCCTATTCCGGGACAGTTTCTACAATGAGCAGTTCTTC	CASSLFRDSFYNEQFF
.	TRBV27	TRBJ2-1	15	TRBD1	TGTGCCAGCAGTTTGGGGACAGGTACCTACAATGAGCAGTTCTTC	CASSLGTGTYNEQFF